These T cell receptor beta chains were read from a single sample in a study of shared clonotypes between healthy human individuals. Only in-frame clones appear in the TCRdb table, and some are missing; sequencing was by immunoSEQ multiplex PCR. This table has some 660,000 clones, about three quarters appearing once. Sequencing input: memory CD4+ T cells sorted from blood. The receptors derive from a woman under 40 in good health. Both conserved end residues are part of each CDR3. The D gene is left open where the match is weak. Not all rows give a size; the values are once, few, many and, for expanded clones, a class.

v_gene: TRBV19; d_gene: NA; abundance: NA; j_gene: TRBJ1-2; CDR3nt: TGTGCCAGTAGTACGGGGAAGCTCTATGGCTACACCTTC; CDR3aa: CASSTGKLYGYTF
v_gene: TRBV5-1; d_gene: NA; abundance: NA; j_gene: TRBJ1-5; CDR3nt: TGCGCCAGCAGCTTGGAGCGGGACATACCTTGGAGGCCCCAGCATTTT; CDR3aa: CASSLERDIPWRPQHF
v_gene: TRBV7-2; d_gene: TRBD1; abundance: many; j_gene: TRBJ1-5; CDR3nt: TGTGCCAGCGGAAGACAGGGTGATCAGCCCCAGCATTTT; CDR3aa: CASGRQGDQPQHF
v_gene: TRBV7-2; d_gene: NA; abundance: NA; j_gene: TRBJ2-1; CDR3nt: TGTGCCAGCAGCTCACAACCCGTTAATGATCAGTTCTTC; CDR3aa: CASSSQPVNDQFF
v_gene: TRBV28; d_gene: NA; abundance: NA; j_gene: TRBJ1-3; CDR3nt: TGTGCCAGCAGTTCTCCTGAACTTTGGGGAAACACCATATATTTT; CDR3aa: CASSSPELWGNTIYF
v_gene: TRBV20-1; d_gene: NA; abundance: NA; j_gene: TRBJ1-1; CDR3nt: TGCAGTGCGTCGGGGGAAACTGAAGCTTTCTTT; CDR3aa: CSASGETEAFF
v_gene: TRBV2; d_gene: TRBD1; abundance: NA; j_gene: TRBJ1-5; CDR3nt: TGTGCCAGCAGAGAAGGGGGCATAGGGAATCAGCCCCAGCATTTT; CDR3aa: CASREGGIGNQPQHF
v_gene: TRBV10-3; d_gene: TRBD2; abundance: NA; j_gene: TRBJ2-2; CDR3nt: TGTGCCATCAGTGATCAAGCGGGAGATGGCACCGGGGAGCTGTTTTTT; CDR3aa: CAISDQAGDGTGELFF
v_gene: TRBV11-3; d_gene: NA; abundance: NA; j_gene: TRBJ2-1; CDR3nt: TGTGCCAGCAGCTTAGGTTCAGGGCATGAGCAGTTCTTC; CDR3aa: CASSLGSGHEQFF
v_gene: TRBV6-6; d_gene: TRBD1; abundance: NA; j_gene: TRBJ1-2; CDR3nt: TGTGCCAGCAGACCCGGGACAGGGAAAACCTACGGCTACACCTTC; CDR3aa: CASRPGTGKTYGYTF
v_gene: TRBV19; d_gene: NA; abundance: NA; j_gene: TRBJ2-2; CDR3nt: TGTGCCAGTAGGGGTTGGGCGGGGGAGCTGTTTTTT; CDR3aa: CASRGWAGELFF
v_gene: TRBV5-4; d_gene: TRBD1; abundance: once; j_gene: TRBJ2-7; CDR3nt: TGTGCCAGCAGCAAAGACAGGGGGTTATACGAGCAGTACTTC; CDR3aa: CASSKDRGLYEQYF
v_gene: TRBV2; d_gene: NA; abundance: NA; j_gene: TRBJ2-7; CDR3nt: TGTGCCAGCAGTGACACCAAAACGGGTTACGAGCAGTACTTC; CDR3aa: CASSDTKTGYEQYF
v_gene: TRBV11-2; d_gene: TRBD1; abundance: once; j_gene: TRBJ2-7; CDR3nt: TGTGCCAGCAGCCGCGCAGGACAGGGGTACTCCTACGAGCAGTACTTC; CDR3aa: CASSRAGQGYSYEQYF
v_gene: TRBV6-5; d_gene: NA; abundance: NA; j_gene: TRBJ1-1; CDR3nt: TGTGCCAGCAGTCCTACAGGGTTCACTGAAGCTTTCTTT; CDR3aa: CASSPTGFTEAFF
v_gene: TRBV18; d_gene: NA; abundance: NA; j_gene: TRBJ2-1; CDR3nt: TGTGCCAGCTCACCACGAAGCCAGGAAAACAATGAGCAGTTCTTC; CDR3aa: CASSPRSQENNEQFF
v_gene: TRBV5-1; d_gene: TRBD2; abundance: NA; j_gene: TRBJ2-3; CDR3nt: TGCGCAAGCGGGGGAGGCAGCACAGATACGCAGTATTTT; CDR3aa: CASGGGSTDTQYF
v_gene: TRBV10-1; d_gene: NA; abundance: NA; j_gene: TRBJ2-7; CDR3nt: TGCGCCAGCAGTCGGGGGACCGAGCAGTACTTC; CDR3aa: CASSRGTEQYF
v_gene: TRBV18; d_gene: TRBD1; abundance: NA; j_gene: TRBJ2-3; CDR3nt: TGTGCCAGCTCAGGACAGGGGGCAGATACGCAGTATTTT; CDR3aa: CASSGQGADTQYF
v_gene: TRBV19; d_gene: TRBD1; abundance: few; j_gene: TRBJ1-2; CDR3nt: TGTGCCAGTAGTATAGCAGGGGGCGTCAGTCATGGCTACACCTTC; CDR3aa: CASSIAGGVSHGYTF
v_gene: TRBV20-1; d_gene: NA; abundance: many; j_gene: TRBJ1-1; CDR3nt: TGCAGTGCTAGTGAGACTGAAGCTTTCTTT; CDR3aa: CSASETEAFF
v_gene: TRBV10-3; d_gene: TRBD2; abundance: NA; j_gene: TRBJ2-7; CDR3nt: TGTGCCATCAGCCCGGCGGGGGGCTTATACGAGCAGTACTTC; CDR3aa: CAISPAGGLYEQYF
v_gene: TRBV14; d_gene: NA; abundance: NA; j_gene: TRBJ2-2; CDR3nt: TGTGCCAGCAGCCACGAGGTCCCGGGCCACGACACCGGGGAGCTGTTTTTT; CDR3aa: CASSHEVPGHDTGELFF
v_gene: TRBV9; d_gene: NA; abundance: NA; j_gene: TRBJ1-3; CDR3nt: TGTGCCAGCAGCAGCCAAGGTTACTCTGGAAACACCATATATTTT; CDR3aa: CASSSQGYSGNTIYF
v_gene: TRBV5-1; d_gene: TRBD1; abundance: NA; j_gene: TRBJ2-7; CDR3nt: TGCGCCAGCAGCGGACAGGGGTACGAGCAGTACTTC; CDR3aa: CASSGQGYEQYF
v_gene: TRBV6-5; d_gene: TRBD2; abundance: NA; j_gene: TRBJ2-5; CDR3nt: TGTGCCAGCAGTTATCGGCTAGCGGGTAGAGAGACCCAGTACTTC; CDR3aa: CASSYRLAGRETQYF
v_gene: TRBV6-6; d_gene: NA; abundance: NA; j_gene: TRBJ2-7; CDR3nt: TGTGCCAGCCGAAGACAGATGTCCTACGAGCAGTACTTC; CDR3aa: CASRRQMSYEQYF
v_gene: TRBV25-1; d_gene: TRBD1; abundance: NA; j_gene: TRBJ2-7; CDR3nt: TGTGCCAGCAGTCCCCAGGGGACAGGGGCCGAGCAGTACTTC; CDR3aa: CASSPQGTGAEQYF
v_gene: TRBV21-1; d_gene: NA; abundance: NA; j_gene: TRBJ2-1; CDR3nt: TGTGCCAGCAGGTCACGGCTAGCTACACCATCCGACAATGAGCAGTTCTTC; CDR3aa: CASRSRLATPSDNEQFF
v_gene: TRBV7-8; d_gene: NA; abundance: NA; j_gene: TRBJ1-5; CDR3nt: TGTGCCAGCAGCTTAGAGGGATACCTTAGCAATCAGCCCCAGCATTTT; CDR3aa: CASSLEGYLSNQPQHF
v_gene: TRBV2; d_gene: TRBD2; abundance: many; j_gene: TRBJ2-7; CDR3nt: TGTGCCACCCCAGGAGAAGCGGGAAGCTCCTACGAGCAGTACTTC; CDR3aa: CATPGEAGSSYEQYF
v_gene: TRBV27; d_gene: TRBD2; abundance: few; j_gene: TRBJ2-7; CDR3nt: TGTGCCAGCAGTTTGTCTACGGGACTAGCGGGAGTCTGTTACTACGAGCAGTACTTC; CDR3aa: CASSLSTGLAGVCYYEQYF
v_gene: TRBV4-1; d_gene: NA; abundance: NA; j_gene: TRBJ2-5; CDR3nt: TGCGCCAGCAGCCAAGGGGCCCAGTACCAAGAGACCCAGTACTTC; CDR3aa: CASSQGAQYQETQYF